These 27 T cell receptor beta chains originate from one sample sequenced in a study of CD4+ T cells in melanoma (dated by TCRdb to 2021 to 2024). The method behind the library was the immunoSEQ multiplex PCR assay. TCRdb obtained this table from immuneACCESS and retained in-frame rearrangements with V and J assigned. These tables miss some clones; where compared with another copy, unresolved V genes account for less than half of the shortfall, and the remainder is unexplained. The sample table contains 110,000 to 150,000 clones; only one count was recorded for around 90% of them. Approximately 1.5% of the sample rests with the top ten. Receptors were obtained from a human donor with melanoma.

The CDR3 region is CASSQGPGQEDTGELFF. The DNA of the CDR3 is TGTGCCAGCAGCCAAGGTCCCGGTCAGGAAGACACCGGGGAGCTGTTTTTT. The V and J genes are TRBV14 and TRBJ2-2, with D hard to call. CDR3 length: 17 amino acids. Germline CDR1 reads SGHDN; CDR2 reads FVKESK. V was clipped by 1 base and J by 3 bases, with 15 bases between them.

This clone was recorded once. The chain couples TRBV29-1 to TRBJ2-5; TRBD2 agrees at 8 bases. The CDR3 loop spans 14 amino acids. V was pared by 3 bases and J by 2 bases, with 5 bases of the junction left unmatched. Germline lookup yields CDR1 SQVTM and CDR2 ANQGSEA. The CDR3 loop is CSVEASGSQETQYF. CDR3 nucleotides: TGCAGCGTTGAGGCTAGCGGGTCTCAAGAGACCCAGTACTTC.

This chain joins TRBV7-2 and TRBJ2-3; no clear D gene. There are 13 residues in the CDR3. CDR1 and CDR2 (germline): SGHTA, FQGNSA. The V end lost 3 bases, the J end lost 10 bases, and 14 bases lay between the germline ends. In DNA, the CDR3 is TGTGCCAGCAGCTTCGGCCCCTCAAACGCGCAGTATTTT. Translated, it gives CASSFGPSNAQYF.

The chain joins TRBV7-9 to TRBJ2-5; unclear D gene. Germline-derived CDR1 and CDR2 are SEHNR and FQNEAQ (reference sequence). Trimming removed 2 bases at V and 2 bases at J, with 6 bases between. The CDR3 has 13 amino acids. The CDR3 region has the DNA TGTGCCAGCAGCTTATCCGCTCAAGAGACCCAGTACTTC. Protein: CASSLSAQETQYF.

The J gene is TRBJ2-5, the V gene TRBV7-3; a weak D match, TRBD1 (6 bases). CDR3 size: 14 residues. V was pared by 5 bases and J by 2 bases, with 12 bases between. Germline V CDR1 and CDR2: SGHTA, FQGTGA. For the CDR3, the DNA is TGTGCCAGCAGCACGGACAGCGAACAAGAGACCCAGTACTTC. Translated: CASSTDSEQETQYF. Based on the CDR3 plus reference TRBV7-3 and TRBJ2-5, the full variable domain is GAGVSQTPSNKVTEKGKYVELRCDPISGHTALYWYRQSLGQGPEFLIYFQGTGAADDSGLPNDRFFAVRPEGSVSTLKIQRTERGDSAVYLCASSTDSEQETQYFGPGTRLLVL.

The rearrangement uses TRBV4-2 and TRBJ2-2; a weak D match, TRBD2 (6 bases). CDR1 is LGHNA, CDR2 YNFKEQ, per germline. V was pared by 7 bases and J by 4 bases, with 16 bases between. The CDR3 is made up of 15 amino acids. DNA of the CDR3: TGTGCCAGCACTCAGAATCGGGGAGGCACCGGGGAGCTGTTTTTT. It specifies CASTQNRGGTGELFF.

The chain uses TRBV7-8 and TRBJ1-5; 8 bases agree with TRBD1. V dropped 4 bases and J dropped 5; count of bases not matched to a gene: 1. In germline, CDR1 is SGHVS, CDR2 FQNEAQ. The CDR3 covers 13 residues. The CDR3 sequence is CASSSQGDQPQHF. The CDR3 region has the DNA TGTGCCAGCAGCTCACAGGGGGATCAGCCCCAGCATTTT.

The chain links TRBV7-8 to TRBJ2-7, with D perhaps TRBD1 or TRBD2 (5 bases each). The CDR3 length is 17 residues. Germline-derived CDR1 and CDR2 are SGHVS and FQNEAQ. The ends were cut back, 1 base at V and 4 bases at J, with 20 bases in the middle. The CDR3 protein is CASSLEPLGREWYEQYF. The CDR3 DNA reads TGTGCCAGCAGCTTAGAACCCCTTGGCAGGGAGTGGTACGAGCAGTACTTC.

The chain joins TRBV18 to TRBJ2-5; D remains ambiguous. Germline assignment: CDR1 KGHSH and CDR2 LQKENI. V was pared by 1 base and J by 2 bases, with 14 bases between. The CDR3 extends over 16 amino acids. This CDR3 reads CASSPQSGRSQETQYF. The CDR3 DNA sequence: TGTGCCAGCTCACCACAAAGTGGCAGGTCACAAGAGACCCAGTACTTC.

Notes on this clone: Other DNA sequences within the sample encode an identical CDR3. This chain uses TRBV19 with TRBJ1-4; D gene ambiguous. Trimming removed 1 base from V and 8 bases from J, with 5 bases in between. Germline V gives CDR1 LNHDA, CDR2 SQIVND (reference sequence). CDR3 length equals 12 residues. CDR3 sequence: CASSIGGEKLFF. As DNA, the CDR3 is TGTGCCAGTAGTATAGGAGGAGAAAAACTGTTTTTT.

The chain uses TRBV6-1 and TRBJ1-5; D is uncertain. Germline values: CDR1 MNHNS, CDR2 SASEGT. Trimming shortened V by 4 bases and J by 3 bases, and 10 bases separated the two germline ends. This CDR3 spans 14 amino acids. This CDR3 reads CASSVQPFNQPQHF. Written as DNA, the CDR3 is TGTGCCAGCAGTGTACAGCCGTTCAATCAGCCCCAGCATTTT.

V and J are TRBV10-3 and TRBJ2-3; the D gene is possibly TRBD2 (5 bases). V lost 4 bases, J lost 3 bases, and 14 bases lay in between. Germline CDR1 is ENHRY and CDR2 is SYGVKD. The length of the CDR3 is 15 residues. The CDR3 sequence: CAISAGSSTTDTQYF. The CDR3 DNA reads as TGTGCCATCAGTGCGGGGAGCTCCACAACAGATACGCAGTATTTT.

The rearrangement uses TRBV6-5 and TRBJ2-3; possibly TRBD1 for D (7 bases). The germline gives CDR1 MNHEY, CDR2 SVGAGI. V was clipped by 0 bases and J by 2 bases, with 9 bases between them. The CDR3 is made up of 15 amino acids. CDR3 residues: CASSYSRGATDTQYF. The CDR3 region has the DNA TGTGCCAGCAGTTACTCCAGGGGGGCCACAGATACGCAGTATTTT.

The rearrangement links TRBV7-3 to TRBJ2-3, with D tentatively TRBD2 (6 bases). The CDR3 spans 17 residues. In germline, CDR1 is SGHTA, CDR2 FQGTGA. V lost 2 bases and J 0 bases, leaving 15 bases between the germline ends. CDR3: CASSLFSGGKSTDTQYF. CDR3 in DNA: TGTGCCAGCAGCTTATTTTCGGGCGGGAAAAGCACAGATACGCAGTATTTT.

This sequence joins TRBV5-1 and TRBJ2-3; 11 bases are a match to TRBD2. The CDR3 totals 14 residues. In germline, CDR1 is SGHRS, CDR2 YFSETQ. The junction had 9 bases not matched to a gene; V was cut back by 5 bases and J by 10 bases. The CDR3 nucleotides read TGCGCCAGCAGACCCGGGACTAGCGGTGTCTCGCAGTATTTT. This codes for CASRPGTSGVSQYF.

The V gene is TRBV7-2, the J gene TRBJ1-6, with D perhaps TRBD1 (5 bases). V was pared by 2 bases and J by 9 bases, with 8 bases between. The CDR3 spans 13 residues. The germline V gene has CDR1 SGHTA and CDR2 FQGNSA. CDR3 in DNA: TGTGCCAGCAGCTTACTGCAGGGTTCACCCCTCCACTTT. As protein: CASSLLQGSPLHF. The entire variable domain, with the rest obtained from reference TRBV7-2 and TRBJ1-6, is as follows: GAGVSQSPSNKVTEKGKDVELRCDPISGHTALYWYRQSLGQGLEFLIYFQGNSAPDKSGLPSDRFSAERTGGSVSTLTIQRTQQEDSAVYLCASSLLQGSPLHFGNGTRLTVT.

The rearrangement uses TRBV7-8 and TRBJ2-7; no firm D call. Germline assignment: CDR1 SGHVS and CDR2 FQNEAQ. V was clipped by 3 bases and J by 6 bases, with 12 bases between them. The CDR3 covers 13 residues. The chain's CDR3 is CASSFERVGEQYF. In DNA form, the CDR3 reads TGTGCCAGCAGCTTTGAAAGGGTGGGCGAGCAGTACTTC. Complete variable domain (other parts from reference TRBV7-8 and TRBJ2-7): GAGVSQSPRYKVAKRGQDVALRCDPISGHVSLFWYQQALGQGPEFLTYFQNEAQLDKSGLPSDRFFAERPEGSVSTLKIQRTQQEDSAVYLCASSFERVGEQYFGPGTRLTVT.

For the CDR3, the DNA is TGTGCCAGCAGCTTAGCGGCCGGGACTAGCGGCACAGATACGCAGTATTTT. It yields the protein CASSLAAGTSGTDTQYF. V gene TRBV7-9 combines with J gene TRBJ2-3, with 10 bases aligning to TRBD2. V dropped 0 bases and J dropped 1; count of bases not matched to a gene: 4. This CDR3 has 17 amino acids. Germline CDR1 SEHNR, CDR2 FQNEAQ (reference sequence).

The genes are TRBV1 and TRBJ2-1; the table's D call, TRBD2, was not checked against the DNA. TRBV1 is assigned pseudogene status. There are 14 residues in the CDR3. CDR3 sequence reads: CTSSRAGGLDEQFF. The CDR3 coding sequence is TGCACCAGCAGCCGGGCGGGGGGGCTCGATGAGCAGTTCTTC.

This chain joins TRBV6-6 and TRBJ2-1; 9 nucleotides agree with TRBD1. Per germline, CDR1 MNHNY and CDR2 SVGAGI (reference sequence). Trimming removed 7 bases from V and 4 bases from J; junction bases left unmatched: 8. The CDR3 covers 15 residues. CDR3 region: CASIPGTGRYNEQFF. The CDR3 region has the DNA TGTGCCAGCATTCCTGGGACAGGGAGGTACAATGAGCAGTTCTTC.

The J gene is TRBJ2-7, the V gene TRBV7-9, with a tentative D call TRBD2 (6 bases). The CDR3 has 15 amino acids. Deletions cut 0 bases from V and 5 bases from J, with 14 bases between. From germline, CDR1 is SEHNR and CDR2 FQNEAQ (reference sequence). The CDR3 reads CASSLARGTPDEQYF. The CDR3 DNA is TGTGCCAGCAGCTTAGCGCGAGGGACTCCAGACGAGCAGTACTTC.

The chain employs TRBV7-8 and TRBJ2-7; 10 bases line up with TRBD2. CDR3 length: 13 amino acids. Looked up from germline, CDR1 is SGHVS and CDR2 is FQNEAQ. V lost 8 bases and J lost 3; bases outside the gene matches: 4. Written as DNA, the CDR3 is TGTGCCAGCGGGGGACTAGCGAACTACGAGCAGTACTTC. It is translated as CASGGLANYEQYF.

The V gene is TRBV11-3, the J gene TRBJ2-5; 9 bases align to TRBD2. CDR1 and CDR2 from the germline V gene are SGHNT and YENEEA. V was pared by 4 bases and J by 2 bases, with 8 bases of the junction left unmatched. The CDR3 is 16 residues long. The CDR3 loop reads CASSSGRGGSQETQYF. For the CDR3, the DNA is TGTGCCAGCAGCTCGGGGCGGGGGGGCTCTCAAGAGACCCAGTACTTC.

The rearrangement uses TRBV4-1 and TRBJ1-6, with D maybe TRBD1 (6 bases). Germline assignment: CDR1 MGHRA and CDR2 YSYEKL. Between the trimmed V and J ends, which lost 0 bases and 9 bases, there was a span of 9 bases. The CDR3 extends over 14 amino acids. DNA of the CDR3: TGCGCCAGCAGCCAAGACGGACAGCTTTCACCCCTCCACTTT. The encoded protein is CASSQDGQLSPLHF.

CDR3 DNA sequence: TGTGCCAGCAGCGACGGGGAGCGCGTCTACAATGAGCAGTTCTTC. It specifies CASSDGERVYNEQFF. The rearrangement links TRBV2 to TRBJ2-1, with D possibly TRBD2 on 5 matching bases. There are 15 residues in the CDR3. The germline gives CDR1 SNHLY, CDR2 FYNNEI. The V gene lost 6 bases and the J gene lost 3 bases, with 15 bases spanning the gap. Full variable domain (outside the CDR3, taken from reference TRBV2 and TRBJ2-1): EPEVTQTPSHQVTQMGQEVILRCVPISNHLYFYWYRQILGQKVEFLVSFYNNEISEKSEIFDDQFSVERPDGSNFTLKIRSTKLEDSAMYFCASSDGERVYNEQFFGPGTRLTVL.

J is TRBJ2-7 and V is TRBV6-5; a weak D match, TRBD1 (8 bases). This CDR3 spans 15 amino acids. Germline V lookup: CDR1 MNHEY, CDR2 SVGAGI. Trimming stripped 6 bases from V and 4 bases from J, with 19 bases between. CDR3 coding DNA: TGTGCCAGCAGAGCGGGGACAGGATTAACATACGAGCAGTACTTC. Residues: CASRAGTGLTYEQYF.

The chain combines TRBV7-9 with TRBJ2-3; tentatively, D is TRBD2 (5 bases). Per germline, CDR1 SEHNR and CDR2 FQNEAQ (reference sequence). This CDR3 comprises 16 residues. Trimming pared 2 bases from V and 0 bases from J, leaving 12 bases between. The CDR3 DNA is TGTGCCAGCAGCTTATTCGGGGTTACTAGCACAGATACGCAGTATTTT. Its translation: CASSLFGVTSTDTQYF.